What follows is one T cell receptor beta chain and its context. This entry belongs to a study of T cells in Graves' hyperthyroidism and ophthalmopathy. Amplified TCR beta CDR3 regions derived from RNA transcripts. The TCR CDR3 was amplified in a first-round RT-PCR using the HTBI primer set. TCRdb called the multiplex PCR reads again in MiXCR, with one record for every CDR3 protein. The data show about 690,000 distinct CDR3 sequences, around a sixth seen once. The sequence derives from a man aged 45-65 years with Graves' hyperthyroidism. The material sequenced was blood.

In DNA form, the CDR3 reads TGTGCCAGCAACGGAGGGAACACCGGGGAGCTGTTTTTT. Protein product: CASNGGNTGELFF. The genes are TRBV12-3 or TRBV12-4 and TRBJ2-2, with D possibly being TRBD2 (5 bases). The length of the CDR3 is 13 residues. With 7 bases removed from V and 1 base from J, the gap between germline ends came to 7 bases.